Each of the 15 T cell receptor beta chains below was sequenced from the same sample in a study of spatial heterogeneity in lung cancer. Study findings and constraints: For expanded intratumoral alpha and beta TCRs, counts tracked tumor mutation counts.

Their target antigens are unknown. Time point reported: sample taken at primary tumor resection. A single record per CDR3 protein comes from TCRdb applying MiXCR to the 5' RACE reads. The profile shows roughly 3,000 distinct CDR3 sequences, around a tenth of them singletons. The specimen comprised lung tumor tissue, sampled at surgery. All receptors come from a male donor with early-stage non-small cell lung cancer.

This clonotype was observed a few times. The gene calls are TRBV27 and TRBJ2-2; tentative D call: TRBD1 (6 bases). CDR3 size: 14 residues. The germline gives CDR1 MNHEY, CDR2 SMNVEV (reference sequence). With 7 bases removed from V and 1 base from J, the gap between germline ends came to 10 bases. The chain's CDR3 is CASTQTGNTGELFF. The CDR3 DNA sequence: TGTGCCAGCACCCAGACAGGGAACACCGGGGAGCTGTTTTTT.

In its sample, this clonotype ranks as medium-sized (0.01 to 0.1%). The CDR3 reads CASSRSGDTEAFF. CDR3 DNA sequence: TGTGCCAGCAGTAGGAGTGGAGACACTGAAGCTTTCTTT. This sequence joins TRBV6-2 or TRBV6-3 and TRBJ1-1; D is unresolved. The V and J ends lost 5 bases and 3 bases respectively, with 10 bases between them. Germline CDR1 MNHEY, CDR2 SVGEGT. This CDR3 comprises 13 residues.

This clonotype occurred many times. This chain joins TRBV7-9 and TRBJ1-1; 11 bases line up with TRBD1. Looked up from germline, CDR1 is SEHNR and CDR2 is FQNEAQ (reference sequence). The V and J ends lost 5 bases and 4 bases, in that order; junction bases with no gene match: 12. CDR3 length: 17 amino acids. CDR3 amino acids: CASSPGQGAMGGTEAFF. In DNA, the CDR3 is TGTGCCAGCAGCCCCGGACAGGGGGCAATGGGCGGCACTGAAGCTTTCTTT.

By its share, this clonotype is medium-sized. V gene TRBV29-1 combines with J gene TRBJ1-1; possible D gene TRBD1, 6 bases. The length of the CDR3 is 10 residues. Trimming shortened V by 6 bases and J by 11 bases, and 13 bases separated the two germline ends. The germline CDR1 and CDR2 sequences are SQVTM and ANQGSEA. In DNA form, the CDR3 reads TGCAGCGTAACCTCAGGGGAGGCTTTCTTT. The encoded protein is CSVTSGEAFF.

There are many counts of this clonotype. This chain uses TRBV20-1 with TRBJ1-1; D ambiguous. Germline assignment: CDR1 DFQATT and CDR2 SNEGSKA (reference sequence). V was shortened by 6 bases and J by 7 bases, with 15 bases between the two germline ends. The CDR3 loop spans 12 amino acids. DNA of the CDR3: TGCAGTGCCCCGTTCCAGCGAGGTGAAGCTTTCTTT. Protein product: CSAPFQRGEAFF.

The gene calls are TRBV18 and TRBJ1-4; TRBD1 matches at 8 bases. Germline V gene lookup returns CDR1 KGHSH and CDR2 LQKENI. The length of the CDR3 is 15 residues. J gave up 8 bases and V 0 bases, and 5 bases lay outside the gene matches. CDR3 in DNA: TGTGCCAGCTCACCACCGCGCAGGGGGCAGGAAAAACTGTTTTTT. It codes for CASSPPRRGQEKLFF.

This clonotype is medium-sized (0.01 to 0.1%) by share. This sequence joins TRBV11-2 and TRBJ1-6; the match to TRBD1 covers 8 bases. Germline assignment: CDR1 SGHAT and CDR2 FQNNGV. The CDR3 runs to 18 residues. Losses at the gene ends were 4 bases for V and 4 bases for J; bases not matched to a gene: 12. CDR3 protein: CASSSITQGGYYNSPLHF. CDR3 DNA: TGTGCCAGCAGCTCAATTACACAGGGGGGATATTATAATTCACCCCTCCACTTT. Filled out from reference TRBV11-2 and TRBJ1-6, the complete variable domain reads EAGVAQSPRYKIIEKRQSVAFWCNPISGHATLYWYQQILGQGPKLLIQFQNNGVVDDSQLPKDRFSAERLKGVDSTLKIQPAKLEDSAVYLCASSSITQGGYYNSPLHFGNGTRLTVT.

Details on this clonotype: Since a much larger clone is just one base distant, this may be a read error. In DNA, the CDR3 is TGCGCCTGCAGTGAGCAAGGGAGTGATCAGCCCCAGCATTTT. Translating it yields CACSEQGSDQPQHF. This chain links TRBV10-2 with TRBJ1-5; no reliable D call. Germline V gives CDR1 WSHSY, CDR2 SAAADI. This CDR3 region has 14 residues.

In its sample, this clonotype was seen many times. V gene TRBV6-5 combines with J gene TRBJ2-2; TRBD1 agrees at 8 bases. Germline CDR1 is MNHEY and CDR2 is SVGAGI. The CDR3 totals 18 residues. Unmatched junction bases numbered 10, after V lost 0 bases and J lost 4 bases. CDR3 region: CASSYSMPGGVGTGELFF. CDR3 DNA: TGTGCCAGCAGTTACTCGATGCCAGGGGGCGTGGGCACCGGGGAGCTGTTTTTT.

This clonotype was found a few times. The chain recombines TRBV7-6 with TRBJ2-2; D unresolved. V was cut by 5 bases and J by 0 bases, with 10 bases left in between. Germline-derived CDR1 and CDR2 are SGHVS and FNYEAQ. The CDR3 runs to 15 residues. This CDR3 reads CASSARPTNTGELFF. In DNA form, the CDR3 reads TGTGCCAGCAGCGCACGACCCACGAACACCGGGGAGCTGTTTTTT.

This clonotype is medium-sized within its sample. This chain uses TRBV7-8 with TRBJ2-3; the D gene could be TRBD1 or TRBD2 (5 bases each). CDR1 is SGHVS, CDR2 FQNEAQ, per germline. V was clipped by 4 bases and J by 5 bases, with 7 bases between them. The CDR3 runs to 12 residues. The CDR3 is CASSSGRDTQYF. As DNA, the CDR3 is TGTGCCAGCAGCTCAGGGAGAGATACGCAGTATTTT.

Judged by abundance, this clonotype is medium-sized. This chain joins TRBV6-2 or TRBV6-3 and TRBJ1-5, with D unclear. The CDR3 is made up of 16 amino acids. Per the germline V gene, CDR1 is MNHEY and CDR2 is SVGEGT. The V end lost 2 bases, the J end lost 3 bases, and 14 bases lay between the germline ends. The CDR3 DNA reads TGTGCCAGCAGTTACAGGGATACACGCTTCAATCAGCCCCAGCATTTT. Its translation: CASSYRDTRFNQPQHF.

This clonotype is labeled as medium-sized. The rearrangement uses TRBV9 and TRBJ2-7, with 8 bases fitting TRBD2. Germline lookup yields CDR1 SGDLS and CDR2 YYNGEE. The trim removed 0 bases at V and 2 bases at J, leaving 1 base unmatched. This CDR3 contains 14 residues. CDR3 region: CASSVGGGPYEQYF. The CDR3 coding sequence is TGTGCCAGCAGCGTAGGCGGGGGGCCCTACGAGCAGTACTTC. The full variable domain, with the rest looked up from reference TRBV9 and TRBJ2-7, is DSGVTQTPKHLITATGQRVTLRCSPRSGDLSVYWYQQSLDQGLQFLIQYYNGEERAKGNILERFSAQQFPDLHSELNLSSLELGDSALYFCASSVGGGPYEQYFGPGTRLTVT.

This clonotype was found a few times. This chain connects TRBV28 to TRBJ1-1, with D possibly TRBD1 on 5 matching bases. CDR3 length equals 15 residues. Germline CDR1 and CDR2: MDHEN and SYDVKM. Trimming took off 6 bases at V and 2 bases at J, with 16 bases between the two ends. CDR3 sequence (DNA): TGTGCCAGCAGCCGCCGGGGCCCCGGCAACACTGAAGCTTTCTTT. Protein: CASSRRGPGNTEAFF.

About this clonotype itself: A read error may be the cause here, since a much bigger clone is one base away. Lacking the conserved final phenylalanine or tryptophan, this CDR3 likely reflects a read error. The chain carries TRBV5-1 and TRBJ2-1, with 8 nucleotides matching TRBD2. The germline V gene has CDR1 SGHRS and CDR2 YFSETQ. There are 18 residues in the CDR3. V trimming: 3 bases; J trimming: 6 bases; junction bases outside the gene matches: 17. The CDR3 sequence is CASSSYIAGPNLRNEQFL. CDR3 in DNA: TGCGCCAGCAGCTCCTATATAGCGGGGCCAAACCTCCGCAATGAGCAGTTCTTG.